One and the same sample provided the 17 T cell receptor beta chains below, sequenced in a study of vaccination and CD4 T cells after COVID-19. Treatment: roughly 10-day PBMC culture with coronavirus spike peptide pools or control peptides (ViraFEST assay). These receptors are not linked to any known antigen. Researchers used the Oncomine TCR Beta short-read assay to sequence DNA from cultured CD4+ T cells. TCRdb analysed the PCR reads with MiXCR anew, one entry per CDR3 protein. Among 9,000 to 15,000 distinct CDR3 sequences listed, about three quarters were seen once. Sequenced input: CD4+ T cells from blood, cultured in vitro. These receptors were taken from a human donor who had recovered from COVID-19.

J is TRBJ1-6 and V is TRBV6-1, with 8 nucleotides matching TRBD1. Trimming took 8 bases from V and 9 from J; bases not matched to a gene: 3. This CDR3 region has 12 residues. In germline, CDR1 is MNHNS, CDR2 SASEGT. The CDR3 loop reads CASGQGSSPLHF. The CDR3 region has the DNA TGTGCCAGCGGACAGGGAAGTTCACCCCTCCACTTT.

Sample share makes this clonotype large. J is TRBJ1-1 and V is TRBV20-1, with unresolved D. The CDR3 is made up of 13 amino acids. Germline loops: CDR1 DFQATT, CDR2 SNEGSKA (reference sequence). Trimming cost V 0 bases and J 7 bases, with 12 bases left between them. The CDR3 sequence: CSARDPRSLEAFF. CDR3 DNA sequence: TGCAGTGCTAGAGATCCCAGGAGCCTTGAAGCTTTCTTT.

The chain links TRBV5-1 to TRBJ2-5; tentatively, D is TRBD1 (6 bases). V shed 4 bases and J shed 5 bases, with 15 bases lying between them. Per the germline V gene, CDR1 is SGHRS and CDR2 is YFSETQ. The CDR3 consists of 14 residues. The CDR3 DNA reads TGCGCCAGCAGCGCCATTGGGGGCTGGGAGACCCAGTACTTC. Its protein is CASSAIGGWETQYF.

The chain combines TRBV6-5 with TRBJ2-3; D may be TRBD2 (6 bases). CDR1 and CDR2 from the germline V gene are MNHEY and SVGAGI. The V and J ends lost 0 bases and 5 bases respectively, with 21 bases between them. This CDR3 region has 18 residues. The CDR3 sequence: CASSYSIFSSAKGDTQYF. For the CDR3, the DNA is TGTGCCAGCAGTTACTCGATATTTTCTAGCGCAAAGGGAGATACGCAGTATTTT.

The CDR3 is CSAFRDRGPYYGYTF. DNA for the CDR3: TGCAGTGCATTCCGGGACAGGGGGCCCTATTATGGCTACACCTTC. The chain uses TRBV20-1 and TRBJ1-2, with 12 bases fitting TRBD1. With V trimmed by 6 bases and J by 5 bases, 10 bases remained unmatched. The germline gives CDR1 DFQATT, CDR2 SNEGSKA (reference sequence). This CDR3 spans 15 amino acids.

The chain is built from TRBV20-1 and TRBJ1-2, with a weak D call TRBD1 (5 bases). Germline CDR1 reads DFQATT; CDR2 reads SNEGSKA (reference sequence). CDR3 size: 12 residues. The CDR3 is CRTKGRTYGYTF. The CDR3 nucleotides are TGCAGAACCAAGGGACGGACCTATGGCTACACCTTC.

CDR3 coding DNA: TGTGCCAGCAGCTTCGCAGACCACTATGGCTACACCTTC. Its translation: CASSFADHYGYTF. The chain recombines TRBV7-2 with TRBJ1-2; D unresolved. The CDR3 runs 13 residues. Germline V gene data show CDR1 as SGHTA and CDR2 as FQGNSA. The V end lost 3 bases, the J end lost 3 bases, and 8 bases lay between the germline ends.

This sequence joins TRBV19 and TRBJ1-1; D is uncertain. V was trimmed by 3 bases and J by 3 bases, leaving 11 bases between them. The CDR3 covers 14 residues. Per the germline V gene, CDR1 is LNHDA and CDR2 is SQIVND (reference sequence). This chain's CDR3 is CASSMAVYDTEAFF. CDR3 coding DNA: TGTGCCAGTAGTATGGCAGTGTACGACACTGAAGCTTTCTTT. The full variable domain, with the rest looked up from reference TRBV19 and TRBJ1-1, is DGGITQSPKYLFRKEGQNVTLSCEQNLNHDAMYWYRQDPGQGLRLIYYSQIVNDFQKGDIAEGYSVSREKKESFPLTVTSAQKNPTAFYLCASSMAVYDTEAFFGQGTRLTVV.

The chain couples TRBV6-5 to TRBJ1-1; 8 bases align to TRBD1. The trim removed 0 bases at V and 3 bases at J, leaving 18 bases unmatched. The CDR3 is made up of 20 amino acids. Germline loops: CDR1 MNHEY, CDR2 SVGAGI. In nucleotides, the CDR3 is TGTGCCAGCAGTTACTCGACAATGGACAGGGAGTGGGGTCAGGACACTGAAGCTTTCTTT. Protein sequence: CASSYSTMDREWGQDTEAFF.

The chain joins TRBV10-3 to TRBJ1-1; 7 nucleotides agree with TRBD1. The CDR3 length is 17 residues. Germline assignment: CDR1 ENHRY and CDR2 SYGVKD. The trim removed 2 bases at V and 1 base at J, leaving 10 bases unmatched. CDR3 region: CAISEGGGQPENTEAFF. CDR3 DNA: TGTGCCATCAGTGAGGGGGGGGGACAGCCAGAGAACACTGAAGCTTTCTTT.

The J gene is TRBJ1-1, the V gene TRBV20-1; D is unresolved. Germline CDR1 DFQATT, CDR2 SNEGSKA (reference sequence). This CDR3 region has 12 residues. The germline V and J ends were trimmed by 4 bases and 5 bases, with 11 bases remaining between them. Here the CDR3 reads CSAIRSGTEAFF. The CDR3 region has the DNA TGCAGTGCTATACGTAGCGGGACTGAAGCTTTCTTT.

The V and J genes are TRBV6-1 and TRBJ2-1, with D unresolved. The CDR3 runs 14 residues. Looked up from germline, CDR1 is MNHNS and CDR2 is SASEGT. V lost 5 bases and J 4 bases, leaving 12 bases between the germline ends. The CDR3 reads CASSMRQLYNEQFF. CDR3 bases: TGTGCCAGCAGTATGAGGCAGTTATACAATGAGCAGTTCTTC.

The chain is built from TRBV11-2 and TRBJ1-6; D perhaps matches TRBD1 (6 bases). The V gene's germline CDR1 is SGHAT and CDR2 FQNNGV. The V gene lost 1 base and the J gene lost 9 bases, with 16 bases spanning the gap. The CDR3 covers 16 residues. Here the CDR3 reads CASSLVLEQGTSPLHF. The CDR3 bases are TGTGCCAGCAGCTTAGTGTTAGAACAGGGAACTTCACCCCTCCACTTT.

J is TRBJ2-3 and V is TRBV20-1; D remains ambiguous. CDR1 and CDR2 (germline): DFQATT, SNEGSKA (reference sequence). V dropped 1 base and J dropped 4 bases, with 6 bases sitting between them. The length of the CDR3 is 12 residues. CDR3 nucleotide sequence: TGCAGTGCTAGAGGTGGTGCAGATACGCAGTATTTT. Translating gives CSARGGADTQYF.

The rearrangement uses TRBV7-6 and TRBJ1-6; D gene uncertain. V gave up 6 bases and J gave up 5 bases, with 11 bases separating them. The CDR3 extends over 14 amino acids. Germline V lookup: CDR1 SGHVS, CDR2 FNYEAQ. Here the CDR3 reads CASRVTANNSPLHF. The CDR3 coding sequence is TGTGCCAGCAGGGTGACGGCCAATAATTCACCCCTCCACTTT.

The chain combines TRBV30 with TRBJ2-5; 14 positions agree with TRBD2. Unmatched junction bases numbered 11, after V lost 3 bases and J lost 5 bases. CDR3 size: 17 residues. Germline V gives CDR1 GTSNPN, CDR2 SVGIG (reference sequence). This chain's CDR3 is CAWSLPGLAGVSETQYF. In DNA form, the CDR3 reads TGTGCCTGGAGCCTCCCGGGACTAGCGGGAGTGAGTGAGACCCAGTACTTC.

The V call is TRBV15, the J call TRBJ2-3; TRBD2 matches 7 bases. The CDR3 loop spans 14 amino acids. The trim removed 2 bases at V and 3 bases at J, leaving 2 bases unmatched. Germline V gene sequence: CDR1 LNHNV, CDR2 YYDKDF (reference sequence). CDR3 DNA: TGTGCCACCAGCAGACTAGCGGTGACAGATACGCAGTATTTT. It codes for CATSRLAVTDTQYF.